This entry describes one T cell receptor beta chain. Germline-derived CDR1 and CDR2 are KGHDR and SFDVKD. The CDR3 totals 15 residues. Trimming removed 3 bases at V and 4 bases at J, with 13 bases between. The data originate from a study of blood T cell repertoires in COVID-19. As for the study in general: The study drew acute and convalescent COVID-19 samples from the United States, Italy and Spain. PBMCs, B-cell-depleted T cells, or T cells provided the cDNA or gDNA that made up the material.

Per the authors' pipeline: Estimation of nucleated cell counts relied on the amplification of reference gene primers. TCRdb's table, derived via immunoSEQ multiplex PCR, lists solely in-frame clones and lacks some. V, J and clone size are those of that table, while D and trimming were read from the DNA. This sample yields more than 250,000 clones, of which around 89% are seen a single time; just under 6.5% belongs to the top ten. Followed longitudinally, the Seattle patients had been enrolled during active infection. The sequence came from a woman aged 50 to 65 with COVID-19, enrolled during active disease. The specimen was peripheral blood. The chain carries TRBV24-1 and TRBJ2-3; tentatively, D is TRBD1 (6 bases). The CDR3 reads CATSDGGKGPDTQYF. In nucleotides, the CDR3 is TGTGCCACCAGTGATGGGGGCAAGGGGCCAGATACGCAGTATTTT.